This TCR beta chain was captured by sequencing in a study of blood T cell repertoires in COVID-19. On the study more broadly: From T cells, B-cell-depleted T cells, or PBMCs came the material, which was cDNA or gDNA.

Original handling: Reference gene primer amplification in the assay estimated nucleated cell counts. TCRdb keeps only in-frame clones here, not all; method: immunoSEQ multiplex PCR. D and trimming come from the DNA, and the V and J calls and clone size come from that table. The sample lists about 370,000 clones; around 87% were seen once. In Seattle, patients joined the study during active infection and were tracked longitudinally. V was pared by 5 bases and J by 8 bases, with 11 bases of the junction left unmatched. This CDR3 has 16 residues. Germline V CDR1 and CDR2: SGHTA, FQGTGA. Sequencing input: peripheral blood. V and J are TRBV7-3 and TRBJ2-1; 11 positions agree with TRBD2. The TCR comes from a woman in her thirties with COVID-19, enrolled during active disease. CDR3 in amino acids: CASSPRTSGRGDEQFF. In DNA, the CDR3 is TGTGCCAGCAGCCCCCGTACTAGCGGGAGAGGGGATGAGCAGTTCTTC. The full variable domain, rest sourced from reference TRBV7-3 and TRBJ2-1, is GAGVSQTPSNKVTEKGKYVELRCDPISGHTALYWYRQSLGQGPEFLIYFQGTGAADDSGLPNDRFFAVRPEGSVSTLKIQRTERGDSAVYLCASSPRTSGRGDEQFFGPGTRLTVL.